This TCR beta chain comes out of a study of blood T cell repertoires in COVID-19. Generated by immunoSEQ multiplex PCR, the TCRdb table keeps only in-frame clones and is missing some. The data show about 140,000 clones, about nine tenths seen once. J lost 4 bases, V lost 2 bases, and 6 bases had no gene match. The CDR3 length is 15 residues. The germline V gene encodes CDR1 MNHEY and CDR2 SMNVEV (reference sequence). The chain recombines TRBV27 with TRBJ1-2; 8 nucleotides line up with TRBD1. This clonotype originated in a human donor in a cohort sampled during active COVID-19. The sequenced sample consisted of peripheral blood. The CDR3 is CASSLGRTGFYGYTF. CDR3 coding DNA: TGTGCCAGCAGTTTAGGGAGGACAGGGTTCTATGGCTACACCTTC.